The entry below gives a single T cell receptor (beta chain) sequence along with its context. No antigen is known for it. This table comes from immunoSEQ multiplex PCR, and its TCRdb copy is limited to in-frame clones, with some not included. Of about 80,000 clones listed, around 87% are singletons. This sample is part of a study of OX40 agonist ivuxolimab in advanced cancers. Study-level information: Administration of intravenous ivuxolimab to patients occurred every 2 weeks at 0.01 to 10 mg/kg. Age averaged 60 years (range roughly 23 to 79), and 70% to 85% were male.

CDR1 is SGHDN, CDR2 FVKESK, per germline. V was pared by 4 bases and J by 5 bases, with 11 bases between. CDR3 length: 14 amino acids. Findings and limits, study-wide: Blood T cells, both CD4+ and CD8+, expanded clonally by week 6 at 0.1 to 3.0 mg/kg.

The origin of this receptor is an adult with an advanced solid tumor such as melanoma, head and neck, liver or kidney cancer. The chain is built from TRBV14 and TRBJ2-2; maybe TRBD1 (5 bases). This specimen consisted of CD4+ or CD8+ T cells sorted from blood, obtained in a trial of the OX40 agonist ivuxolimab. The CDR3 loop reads CASSPRAATGELFF. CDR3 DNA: TGTGCCAGCAGCCCCAGGGCTGCAACCGGGGAGCTGTTTTTT.